The 21 T cell receptor beta chains in this list originate from one sample, sequenced in a study of cytomegalovirus exposure and HLA in healthy donors. A multiplex PCR was run with 60 Vbeta primers and 13 Jbeta primers. TCRdb keeps only in-frame clones here, not all; method: immunoSEQ multiplex PCR. Of 80,000 to 95,000 clones listed, roughly 86% were seen once; the top ten hold about 8.6%. The sample taken for sequencing was PBMCs. The receptor source for this set is a man aged 25-45 years in good health and CMV-seropositive.

The rearrangement joins TRBV30 to TRBJ1-5, with D uncertain. V lost 5 bases and J lost 1, with 9 bases in between. Germline V gene data show CDR1 as GTSNPN and CDR2 as SVGIG (reference sequence). CDR3 length equals 13 residues. The CDR3 loop is CAWSYSSNQPQHF. The CDR3 DNA is TGTGCCTGGTCCTATTCGAGCAATCAGCCCCAGCATTTT.

V and J are TRBV18 and TRBJ2-3; tentative D call: TRBD2 (6 bases). Germline loops: CDR1 KGHSH, CDR2 LQKENI. CDR3 length: 14 amino acids. V dropped 8 bases and J dropped 1 base, with 13 bases sitting between them. CDR3 in DNA: TGTGCCAGCCGCGGGAACGGACGCACAGATACGCAGTATTTT. This codes for CASRGNGRTDTQYF. The complete variable domain, with remaining parts taken from reference TRBV18 and TRBJ2-3, reads NAGVMQNPRHLVRRRGQEARLRCSPMKGHSHVYWYRQLPEEGLKFMVYLQKENIIDESGMPKERFSAEFPKEGPSILRIQQVVRGDSAAYFCASRGNGRTDTQYFGPGTRLTVL.

The V gene is TRBV10-3, the J gene TRBJ2-5, with D tentatively TRBD2 (5 bases). The CDR3 contains 13 residues. Trimming pared 6 bases from V and 1 base from J, leaving 9 bases between. From germline, CDR1 is ENHRY and CDR2 SYGVKD. The CDR3 reads CAIRRGIQETQYF. The CDR3 nucleotides read TGTGCCATCAGGAGAGGGATCCAAGAGACCCAGTACTTC.

CDR3 protein: CASSRGGDTHEQYF. DNA of the CDR3: TGTGCCAGTAGCCGGGGGGGCGATACCCACGAGCAGTACTTC. The chain links TRBV19 to TRBJ2-7, with TRBD2 matching 8 bases. Germline CDR1 and CDR2: LNHDA and SQIVND (reference sequence). The CDR3 runs 14 residues. Trimming cost V 6 bases and J 5 bases; bases outside gene matches: 9.

The chain recombines TRBV7-6 with TRBJ2-7; D gene ambiguous. The CDR3 covers 14 residues. Between the trimmed V and J ends, which lost 1 base and 5 bases, there was a span of 12 bases. CDR1 SGHVS and CDR2 FNYEAQ come from the germline V gene. The CDR3 DNA is TGTGCCAGCAGCTTAGTCCCTTACCGAGACGAGCAGTACTTC. It yields the protein CASSLVPYRDEQYF. The full variable domain, in which reference TRBV7-6 and TRBJ2-7 provide the parts outside the CDR3, is GAGVSQSPRYKVTKRGQDVALRCDPISGHVSLYWYRQALGQGPEFLTYFNYEAQQDKSGLPNDRFSAERPEGSISTLTIQRTEQRDSAMYRCASSLVPYRDEQYFGPGTRLTVT.

The chain joins TRBV18 to TRBJ2-2; TRBD2 matches 13 bases. The germline gives CDR1 KGHSH, CDR2 LQKENI. Germline trimming cut 2 bases from V and 5 bases from J; bases unmatched to any gene: 8. CDR3 length: 18 amino acids. The CDR3 reads CASSPTGLAGAGTGELFF. The DNA for the CDR3 is TGTGCCAGCTCACCAACTGGACTAGCGGGAGCCGGTACCGGGGAGCTGTTTTTT.

This chain joins TRBV5-1 and TRBJ2-1; perhaps TRBD2 as D (6 bases). The CDR3 runs to 14 residues. Germline lookup yields CDR1 SGHRS and CDR2 YFSETQ. V gave up 1 base and J gave up 8 bases, with 13 bases separating them. In DNA, the CDR3 is TGCGCCAGCAGCTTGCGGCTAGCGACCGATGAGCAGTTCTTC. It encodes CASSLRLATDEQFF.

The V and J genes are TRBV6-5 and TRBJ2-1, with a possible D match to TRBD2 (5 bases). V was pared by 0 bases and J by 7 bases, with 16 bases between. Germline V gene data show CDR1 as MNHEY and CDR2 as SVGAGI. The CDR3 is 16 amino acids. The CDR3 loop reads CASSYSARSGYNEQFF. CDR3 in DNA: TGTGCCAGCAGTTACTCCGCGAGATCGGGATATAATGAGCAGTTCTTC.

The V and J genes are TRBV18 and TRBJ1-3; 7 bases align to TRBD1. The germline gives CDR1 KGHSH, CDR2 LQKENI. Unmatched junction bases numbered 8, after V lost 3 bases and J lost 0 bases. The CDR3 runs 17 residues. The CDR3 nucleotides read TGTGCCAGCTCACCCTTGACAGGGATCAACTCTGGAAACACCATATATTTT. It yields the protein CASSPLTGINSGNTIYF.

This sequence joins TRBV30 and TRBJ2-3; 7 bases fit TRBD1. The V and J ends lost 5 bases and 0 bases, in that order; junction bases with no gene match: 2. Germline V gene lookup returns CDR1 GTSNPN and CDR2 SVGIG (reference sequence). This CDR3 contains 13 residues. CDR3 residues: CAWARGSTDTQYF. Here the CDR3 DNA reads TGTGCCTGGGCCAGGGGGAGCACAGATACGCAGTATTTT. Filled out from reference TRBV30 and TRBJ2-3, the complete variable domain reads SQTIHQWPATLVQPVGSPLSLECTVEGTSNPNLYWYRQAAGRGLQLLFYSVGIGQISSEVPQNLSASRPQDRQFILSSKKLLLSDSGFYLCAWARGSTDTQYFGPGTRLTVL.

This chain connects TRBV4-1 to TRBJ1-2; 12 bases fit TRBD1. This CDR3 comprises 15 residues. Germline V gene lookup returns CDR1 MGHRA and CDR2 YSYEKL. J gave up 4 bases and V 4 bases, and 4 bases lay outside the gene matches. For the CDR3, the DNA is TGCGCCAGCAGCCCCGGGACAGGGGGCGCCTATGGCTACACCTTC. Its protein is CASSPGTGGAYGYTF.

V usage is TRBV28 and J usage is TRBJ1-1, with D unclear. Germline V lookup: CDR1 MDHEN, CDR2 SYDVKM. This CDR3 is built from 16 residues. V lost 7 bases to trimming and J lost 6 bases, with 24 bases between them. The DNA for the CDR3 is TGTGCCAGCAACATTTGGAACGAGGCTTTGGGAGCTGAAGCTTTCTTT. It codes for CASNIWNEALGAEAFF.

The gene calls are TRBV5-3 and TRBJ2-2; D call uncertain. TRBV5-3 counts as an open reading frame of uncertain function. This CDR3 has 15 amino acids. Trimming removed 1 base from V and 7 bases from J, with 14 bases in between. In DNA, the CDR3 is TGTGCCAGAAGCTTGTCAGGTCAGAATGGCGGGGAGCTGTTTTTT. Translated: CARSLSGQNGGELFF.

The V and J genes are TRBV5-6 and TRBJ1-2, with a tentative D call TRBD1 (5 bases). The CDR3 spans 14 residues. Looked up from germline, CDR1 is SGHDT and CDR2 is YYEEEE. V dropped 4 bases and J dropped 3 bases, with 13 bases sitting between them. The CDR3 DNA reads TGTGCCAGCAGCCCCCGCGGGGGTTACTATGGCTACACCTTC. Its translation is CASSPRGGYYGYTF.

The chain is built from TRBV6-1 and TRBJ2-7; D is possibly TRBD2 (6 bases). This CDR3 contains 15 residues. V was shortened by 1 base and J by 5 bases, with 15 bases between the two germline ends. CDR1 is MNHNS, CDR2 SASEGT, per germline. The CDR3 here is CASSEEEGKIDEQYF. The CDR3 nucleotides are TGTGCCAGCAGTGAAGAGGAGGGTAAGATCGACGAGCAGTACTTC.

This sequence joins TRBV6-1 and TRBJ2-3, with 9 nucleotides matching TRBD2. The CDR3 sequence is 18 residues long. V was pared by 0 bases and J by 5 bases, with 12 bases of the junction left unmatched. Per the germline V gene, CDR1 is MNHNS and CDR2 is SASEGT. CDR3 sequence reads: CASSEALWASGIQDTQYF. The CDR3 nucleotides are TGTGCCAGCAGTGAAGCGCTTTGGGCTAGCGGGATTCAAGATACGCAGTATTTT.

The rearrangement links TRBV6-1 to TRBJ2-7; D perhaps matches TRBD2 (7 bases). The CDR3 sequence is 15 residues long. V lost 1 base, J lost 7 bases, and 17 bases lay in between. CDR1 is MNHNS and CDR2 is SASEGT in the germline V gene. The CDR3 DNA reads TGTGCCAGCAGTGAAGGGGAGGGGACAACCTCAGAGCAGTACTTC. It yields the protein CASSEGEGTTSEQYF.

This chain joins TRBV30 and TRBJ2-1; D call uncertain. The CDR3 totals 11 residues. Deletions cut 3 bases from V and 8 bases from J, with 8 bases between. CDR1 and CDR2 (germline): GTSNPN, SVGIG (reference sequence). The CDR3 spells CAWRRSDEQFF. CDR3 nucleotide sequence: TGTGCCTGGAGGCGGTCGGATGAGCAGTTCTTC.

The CDR3 region has the DNA TGTGCCAGCAGCTTGTCGGGCTCTGGGGCCAACGTCCTGACTTTC. Translated, it gives CASSLSGSGANVLTF. V is TRBV5-5 and J is TRBJ2-6, with D unresolved. The CDR3 sequence is 15 residues long. V lost 1 base, J lost 0 bases, and 5 bases lay in between. CDR1 and CDR2 from the germline V gene are SGHKS and YYEKEE (reference sequence).

In its sample, this clone was seen once. The chain links TRBV7-2 to TRBJ2-1; the match to TRBD2 covers 9 bases. Losses at the gene ends were 8 bases for V and 2 bases for J; bases not matched to a gene: 10. This CDR3 has 16 residues. The germline CDR1 and CDR2 sequences are SGHTA and FQGNSA. CDR3: CASGRRTSVPYNEQFF. CDR3 sequence (DNA): TGTGCCAGCGGCCGAAGGACTAGCGTCCCCTACAATGAGCAGTTCTTC.

The chain couples TRBV5-1 to TRBJ2-5; no definite D call. The CDR3 consists of 13 residues. V lost 5 bases and J lost 2, with 10 bases in between. Looked up from germline, CDR1 is SGHRS and CDR2 is YFSETQ. The chain's CDR3 is CASRKTPQETQYF. For the CDR3, the DNA is TGCGCCAGCAGGAAGACACCGCAAGAGACCCAGTACTTC.